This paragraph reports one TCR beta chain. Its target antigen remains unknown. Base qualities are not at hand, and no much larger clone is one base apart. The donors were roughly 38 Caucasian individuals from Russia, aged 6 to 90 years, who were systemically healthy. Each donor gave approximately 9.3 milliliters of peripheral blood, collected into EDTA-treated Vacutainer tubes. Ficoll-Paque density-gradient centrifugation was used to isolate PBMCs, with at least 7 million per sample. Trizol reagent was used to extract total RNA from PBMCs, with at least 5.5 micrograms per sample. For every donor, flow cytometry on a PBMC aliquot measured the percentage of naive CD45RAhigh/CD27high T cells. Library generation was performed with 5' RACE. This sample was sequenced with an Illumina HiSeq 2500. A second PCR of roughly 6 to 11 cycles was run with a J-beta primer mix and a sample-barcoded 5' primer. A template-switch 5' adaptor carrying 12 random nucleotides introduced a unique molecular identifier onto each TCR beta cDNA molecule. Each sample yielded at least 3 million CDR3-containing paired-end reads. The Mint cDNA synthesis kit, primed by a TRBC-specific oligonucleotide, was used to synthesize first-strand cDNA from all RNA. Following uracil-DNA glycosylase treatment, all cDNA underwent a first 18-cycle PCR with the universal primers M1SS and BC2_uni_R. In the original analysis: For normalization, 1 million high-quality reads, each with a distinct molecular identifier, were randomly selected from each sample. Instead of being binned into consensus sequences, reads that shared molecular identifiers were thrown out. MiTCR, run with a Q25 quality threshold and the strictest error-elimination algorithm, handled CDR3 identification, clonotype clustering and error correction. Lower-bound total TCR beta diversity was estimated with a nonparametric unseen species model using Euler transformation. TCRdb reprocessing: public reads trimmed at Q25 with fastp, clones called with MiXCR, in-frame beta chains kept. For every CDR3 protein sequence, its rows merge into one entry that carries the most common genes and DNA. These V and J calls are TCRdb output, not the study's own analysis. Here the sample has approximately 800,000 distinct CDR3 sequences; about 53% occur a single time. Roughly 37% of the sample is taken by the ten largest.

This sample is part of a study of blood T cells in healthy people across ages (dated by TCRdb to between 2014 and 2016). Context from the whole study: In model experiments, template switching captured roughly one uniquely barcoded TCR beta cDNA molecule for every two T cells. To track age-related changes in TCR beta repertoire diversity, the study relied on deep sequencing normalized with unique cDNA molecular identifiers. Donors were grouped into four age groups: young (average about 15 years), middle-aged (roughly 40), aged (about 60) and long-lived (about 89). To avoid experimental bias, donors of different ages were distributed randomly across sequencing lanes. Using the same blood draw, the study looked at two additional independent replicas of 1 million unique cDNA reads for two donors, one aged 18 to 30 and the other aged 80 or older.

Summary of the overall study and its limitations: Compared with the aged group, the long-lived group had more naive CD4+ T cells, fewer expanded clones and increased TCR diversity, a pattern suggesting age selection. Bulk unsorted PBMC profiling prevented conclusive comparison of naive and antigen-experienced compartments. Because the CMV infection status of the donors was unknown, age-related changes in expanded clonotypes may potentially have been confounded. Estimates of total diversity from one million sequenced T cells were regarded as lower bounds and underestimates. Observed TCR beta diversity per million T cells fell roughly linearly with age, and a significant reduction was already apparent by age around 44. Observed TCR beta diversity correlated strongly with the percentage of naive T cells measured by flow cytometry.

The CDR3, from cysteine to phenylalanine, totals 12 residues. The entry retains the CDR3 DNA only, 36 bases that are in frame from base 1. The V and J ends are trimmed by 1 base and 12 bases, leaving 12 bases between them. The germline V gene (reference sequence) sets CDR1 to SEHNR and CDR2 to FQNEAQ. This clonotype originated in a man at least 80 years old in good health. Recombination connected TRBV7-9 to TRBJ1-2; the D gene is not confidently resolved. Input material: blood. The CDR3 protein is CASSLGGHRDTF. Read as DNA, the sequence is TGTGCCAGCAGCTTAGGAGGCCACAGAGACACCTTC.